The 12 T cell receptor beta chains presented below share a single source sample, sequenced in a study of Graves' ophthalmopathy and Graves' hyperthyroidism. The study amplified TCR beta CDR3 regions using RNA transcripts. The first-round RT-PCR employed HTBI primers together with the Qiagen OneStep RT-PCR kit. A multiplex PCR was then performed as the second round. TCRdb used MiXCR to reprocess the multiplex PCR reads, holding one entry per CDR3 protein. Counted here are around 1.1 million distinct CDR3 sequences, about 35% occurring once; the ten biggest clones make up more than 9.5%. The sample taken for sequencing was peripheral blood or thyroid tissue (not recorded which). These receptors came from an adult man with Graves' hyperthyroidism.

The CDR3 region is CASGPAPTSEQYF. CDR3 nucleotides: TGTGCCAGCGGCCCAGCCCCTACTAGCGAGCAGTACTTC. The gene calls are TRBV9 and TRBJ2-7; D may be TRBD2 (5 bases). Looked up from germline, CDR1 is SGDLS and CDR2 is YYNGEE. This CDR3 has 13 amino acids. Trimming stripped 7 bases from V and 6 bases from J, with 17 bases between.

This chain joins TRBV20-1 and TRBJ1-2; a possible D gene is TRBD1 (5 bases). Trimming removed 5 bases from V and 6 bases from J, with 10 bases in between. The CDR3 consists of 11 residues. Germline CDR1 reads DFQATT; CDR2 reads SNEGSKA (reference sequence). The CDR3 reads CSAGGRDGYTF. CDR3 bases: TGCAGTGCTGGAGGCAGGGATGGCTACACCTTC.

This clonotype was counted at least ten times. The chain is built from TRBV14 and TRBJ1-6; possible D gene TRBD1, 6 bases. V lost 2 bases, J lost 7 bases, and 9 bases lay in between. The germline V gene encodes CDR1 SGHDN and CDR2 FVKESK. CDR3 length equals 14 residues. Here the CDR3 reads CASSQRQGNSPLHF. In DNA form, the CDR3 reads TGTGCCAGCAGCCAACGGCAGGGGAATTCACCCCTCCACTTT.

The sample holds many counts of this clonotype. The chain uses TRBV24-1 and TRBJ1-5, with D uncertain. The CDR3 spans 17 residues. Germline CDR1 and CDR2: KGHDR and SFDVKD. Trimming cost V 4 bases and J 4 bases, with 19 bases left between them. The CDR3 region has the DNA TGTGCCACCAGTGACGAGGAAGGGTTACAATTAAATCAGCCCCAGCATTTT. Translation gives CATSDEEGLQLNQPQHF.

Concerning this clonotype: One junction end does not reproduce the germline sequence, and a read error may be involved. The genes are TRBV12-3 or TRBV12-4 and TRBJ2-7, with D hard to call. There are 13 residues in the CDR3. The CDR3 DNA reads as TGTGCCAGCAGTTTATCGCCCAGGAGTTGGTCGGACTTC. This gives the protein CASSLSPRSWSDF.

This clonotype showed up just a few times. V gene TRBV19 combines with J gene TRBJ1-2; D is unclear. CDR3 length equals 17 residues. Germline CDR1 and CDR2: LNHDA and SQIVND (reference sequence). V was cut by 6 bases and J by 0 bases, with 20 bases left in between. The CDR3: CASSPSPPGATNYGYTF. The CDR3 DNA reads TGTGCCAGTAGCCCCTCACCCCCTGGAGCTACTAACTATGGCTACACCTTC.

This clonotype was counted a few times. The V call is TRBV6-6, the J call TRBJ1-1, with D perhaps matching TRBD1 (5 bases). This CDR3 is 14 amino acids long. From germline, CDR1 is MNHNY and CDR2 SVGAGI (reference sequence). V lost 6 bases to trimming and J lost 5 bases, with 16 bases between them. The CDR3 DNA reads TGTGCCAGCAGAGGGACGGAGGGAAGAACTGAAGCTTTCTTT. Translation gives CASRGTEGRTEAFF.

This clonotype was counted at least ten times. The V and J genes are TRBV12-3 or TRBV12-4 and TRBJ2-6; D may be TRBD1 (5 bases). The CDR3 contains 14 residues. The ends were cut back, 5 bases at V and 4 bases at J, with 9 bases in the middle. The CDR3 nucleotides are TGTGCCAGCAGTCAGACAGTCGGGGCCAACGTCCTGACTTTC. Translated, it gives CASSQTVGANVLTF.

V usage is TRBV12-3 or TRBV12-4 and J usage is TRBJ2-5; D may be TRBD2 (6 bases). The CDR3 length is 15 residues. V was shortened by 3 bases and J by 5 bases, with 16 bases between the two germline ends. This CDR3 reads CASSFRVAGGETQYF. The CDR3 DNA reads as TGTGCCAGCAGTTTTAGGGTAGCAGGAGGGGAGACCCAGTACTTC.

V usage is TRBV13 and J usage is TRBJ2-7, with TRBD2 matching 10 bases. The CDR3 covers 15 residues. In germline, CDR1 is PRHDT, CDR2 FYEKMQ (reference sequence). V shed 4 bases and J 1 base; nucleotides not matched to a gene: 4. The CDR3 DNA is TGTGCCAGCAGCTCCACACTAGCGGGATCCTACGAGCAGTACTTC. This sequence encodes CASSSTLAGSYEQYF.

The CDR3 is CSVEAQQGNNYGYTIYF. CDR3 nucleotides: TGCAGCGTTGAAGCACAACAGGGGAACAACTATGGCTACACCATATATTTT. The chain combines TRBV29-1 with TRBJ1-3; TRBD1 matches at 7 bases. Germline V gene data show CDR1 as SQVTM and CDR2 as ANQGSEA. Trimming at V came to 1 base and at J to 8 bases, leaving 17 bases not matched to a gene. CDR3 length equals 17 residues.

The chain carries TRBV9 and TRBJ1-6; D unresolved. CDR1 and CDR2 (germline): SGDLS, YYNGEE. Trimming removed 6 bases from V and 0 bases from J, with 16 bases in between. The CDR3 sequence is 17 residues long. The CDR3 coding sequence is TGTGCCAGCACACCAGGACCGGGTGGCTCCTATAATTCACCCCTCCACTTT. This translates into CASTPGPGGSYNSPLHF.